Following are 9 T cell receptor beta chains from one sample sequenced in a study of T cells after yellow fever vaccination. MiXCR, run by TCRdb on the 5' RACE reads, gives a single entry per CDR3 protein. Of about 550,000 distinct CDR3 sequences listed, approximately 21% are singletons. Sequenced here: PBMCs, sampled 15 days after the yellow fever booster vaccination. The receptors here all came from a man aged 25 to 45 who received the YFV17D yellow fever vaccine.

CDR3 DNA sequence: TGTGCCATGGGCCCCGGGCTCCTCGTCTACACCGGGGAGCTGTTTTTT. Its translation: CAMGPGLLVYTGELFF. The rearrangement links TRBV4-2 to TRBJ2-2, with D hard to call. V lost 10 bases, J lost 3 bases, and 21 bases lay in between. The germline V gene encodes CDR1 LGHNA and CDR2 YNFKEQ. The CDR3 runs 16 residues.

This chain connects TRBV9 to TRBJ2-1; D is possibly TRBD1 or TRBD2 (5 bases each). The CDR3 sequence is 16 residues long. The V gene lost 3 bases and the J gene lost 6 bases, with 19 bases spanning the gap. Germline V gene data show CDR1 as SGDLS and CDR2 as YYNGEE. The CDR3 protein is CASSEGPSLAPNEQFF. In nucleotides, the CDR3 is TGTGCCAGCAGCGAGGGACCTAGCCTCGCCCCCAATGAGCAGTTCTTC.

This chain joins TRBV20-1 and TRBJ2-7, with 8 bases lining up with TRBD2. The V gene end was trimmed by 6 bases and the J gene end by 4 bases; junction bases not matched to a gene: 11. Per the germline V gene, CDR1 is DFQATT and CDR2 is SNEGSKA (reference sequence). This CDR3 has 14 residues. CDR3 sequence (DNA): TGCAGTGCGCCCACCCAGCGGGAGTTGTACGAGCAGTACTTC. Translating it yields CSAPTQRELYEQYF.

This clonotype has more than one count but fewer than ten. This sequence joins TRBV7-9 and TRBJ1-1; D is possibly TRBD1 (5 bases). The CDR3 is 15 residues long. Germline loops: CDR1 SEHNR, CDR2 FQNEAQ (reference sequence). V lost 3 bases and J 1 base, leaving 12 bases between the germline ends. The CDR3 nucleotides read TGTGCCAGCAGCTTTAGCTGGGGCGAGAACACTGAAGCTTTCTTT. This gives the protein CASSFSWGENTEAFF. The complete variable domain, with remaining parts taken from reference TRBV7-9 and TRBJ1-1, reads DTGVSQNPRHKITKRGQNVTFRCDPISEHNRLYWYRQTLGQGPEFLTYFQNEAQLEKSRLLSDRFSAERPKGSFSTLEIQRTEQGDSAMYLCASSFSWGENTEAFFGQGTRLTVV.

V is TRBV20-1 and J is TRBJ2-3; D gene uncertain. V gave up 0 bases and J gave up 5 bases, with 12 bases separating them. Germline CDR1 DFQATT, CDR2 SNEGSKA (reference sequence). This CDR3 is built from 14 residues. The CDR3 loop is CSARDKVWEDTQYF. Here the CDR3 DNA reads TGCAGTGCTAGAGATAAGGTCTGGGAAGATACGCAGTATTTT.

In its sample, this clonotype was seen a few times. The V call is TRBV20-1, the J call TRBJ2-1; unclear D gene. CDR3 size: 15 residues. V shed 1 base and J shed 3 bases, with 13 bases lying between them. Germline V lookup: CDR1 DFQATT, CDR2 SNEGSKA (reference sequence). The CDR3 DNA reads as TGCAGTGCTAGAGTGCGAACGTTATTCTACAATGAGCAGTTCTTC. Amino acids: CSARVRTLFYNEQFF.

This clonotype was recorded a few times. The gene calls are TRBV12-3 or TRBV12-4 and TRBJ2-5; TRBD2 agrees at 10 bases. The CDR3 contains 15 residues. Losses at the gene ends were 5 bases for V and 7 bases for J; bases not matched to a gene: 10. The CDR3 is CASSASLAGAGTQYF. The CDR3 DNA reads as TGTGCCAGCAGTGCCTCCCTAGCGGGAGCTGGGACCCAGTACTTC.

The V and J genes are TRBV7-2 and TRBJ2-7, with D unclear. In germline, CDR1 is SGHTA, CDR2 FQGNSA. The CDR3 has 14 amino acids. V gave up 5 bases and J gave up 6 bases, with 17 bases separating them. The chain's CDR3 is CASSAGLAFPEQYF. Here the CDR3 DNA reads TGTGCCAGCAGCGCCGGGCTCGCATTCCCCGAGCAGTACTTC.

The chain is built from TRBV25-1 and TRBJ2-5, with 7 bases that match TRBD1. The CDR3 spans 16 residues. J gave up 3 bases and V 4 bases, and 11 bases lay outside the gene matches. Germline V CDR1 and CDR2: MGHDK, SYGVNS. The CDR3, as DNA: TGTGCCAGCAGTGGGCAGGGGGTAATGGGGGAAGAGACCCAGTACTTC. It translates to CASSGQGVMGEETQYF.